The T cell receptor beta chain under discussion was sequenced for a study of beta chain features in type 1 diabetes. This clone was detected a few times. One junction end disagrees with the germline gene, perhaps due to a read error. cDNA synthesis used the whole RNA isolate, giving expressed TCRB sequences. Sequenced by immunoSEQ multiplex PCR; TCRdb stores in-frame clones only, minus some. The sample contains 350,000 to 450,000 clones, about 15% of which appear only once. CDR1 and CDR2 (germline): MNHEY, SVGAGI. CDR3 length equals 15 residues. The TCR originated in a woman between 18 and 29 years old in good health. The chain joins TRBV6-5 to TRBJ2-3, with a possible D match to TRBD2 (6 bases). Sequencing input: naive CD4+ T cells from blood. This CDR3 reads CASSYNVGSTDTQYF. DNA of the CDR3: TGTGCCAGCAGTTATAATGTCGGGAGCACGGATACGCAGTATTTT.